Following are 18 T cell receptor beta chains from one sample sequenced in a study of blood T cell repertoires in COVID-19 (dated by TCRdb to about 2020). The library relied on the immunoSEQ multiplex PCR assay. Imported from immuneACCESS, the table was reduced by TCRdb to in-frame sequences with V and J called. These copies leave out some clones; in studies compared against another copy, an unresolved V gene accounts for under half, and the cause of the remainder is not known. The sample table records around 220,000 clones; approximately 79% of these occur just once. Of the sample, under 4.5% is held by the ten largest clones. Sequenced: peripheral blood. The receptors stem from a woman aged 40 to 55 with active or convalescent COVID-19.

J is TRBJ2-3 and V is TRBV7-9, with 11 positions matching TRBD2. V trimming: 5 bases; J trimming: 7 bases; junction bases outside the gene matches: 11. The V gene's germline CDR1 is SEHNR and CDR2 FQNEAQ (reference sequence). The CDR3 consists of 16 residues. CDR3 coding DNA: TGTGCCAGCAGCCCGACTAGCGGGGTCACCGCATATACGCAGTATTTT. The encoded protein is CASSPTSGVTAYTQYF.

As DNA, the CDR3 is TGTGCCATCAGTGGGGGGGACTATGGCTACACCTTC. Translation: CAISGGDYGYTF. V gene TRBV10-3 combines with J gene TRBJ1-2, with a weak D call TRBD1 (5 bases). CDR3 length equals 12 residues. In germline, CDR1 is ENHRY, CDR2 SYGVKD. V shed 4 bases and J shed 3 bases, with 6 bases lying between them.

The chain combines TRBV6-5 with TRBJ1-2; a possible D gene is TRBD1 (5 bases). Trimming shortened V by 6 bases and J by 4 bases, and 15 bases separated the two germline ends. The germline V gene has CDR1 MNHEY and CDR2 SVGAGI. The CDR3 loop spans 14 amino acids. This CDR3 is CASSRKGQGYGYTF. As DNA, the CDR3 is TGTGCCAGCAGCCGTAAGGGGCAAGGCTATGGCTACACCTTC.

This clone is a singleton in its sample. This rearrangement joins TRBV11-1 to TRBJ2-1; TRBD2 aligns across 8 bases. V shed 5 bases, J shed 15 bases, and the junction held 12 bases outside the gene matches. Germline CDR1 SGHAT, CDR2 FQDESV (reference sequence). CDR3 length: 13 residues. The DNA for the CDR3 is TGTGCCAGCAGCGCGTATCGGGGGGGTAGAGGGTTCTTC. This gives the protein CASSAYRGGRGFF.

The chain recombines TRBV5-6 with TRBJ1-2, with 7 bases that match TRBD1. Germline V gene data show CDR1 as SGHDT and CDR2 as YYEEEE. The V and J ends lost 2 bases and 6 bases, in that order; junction bases with no gene match: 10. The CDR3 runs to 15 residues. CDR3 protein: CASSFPGQSSNGYTF. CDR3 coding DNA: TGTGCCAGCAGCTTTCCGGGACAGTCCTCAAATGGCTACACCTTC.

The J gene is TRBJ2-7, the V gene TRBV7-3; D not certain. Trimming stripped 5 bases from V and 3 bases from J, with 11 bases between. The CDR3 totals 13 residues. Germline CDR1 is SGHTA and CDR2 is FQGTGA. The CDR3 spells CASSPDTGYEQYF. The CDR3 region has the DNA TGTGCCAGCAGCCCAGACACTGGCTACGAGCAGTACTTC.

This clone was seen more than once but under ten times. J is TRBJ1-2 and V is TRBV28; D is unclear. The V end was cut by 10 bases, the J end by 0 bases, with 12 bases between. Germline lookup yields CDR1 MDHEN and CDR2 SYDVKM. This CDR3 has 13 residues. The CDR3 nucleotides read TGTGCCACCGAGCGGCCACCTAACTATGGCTACACCTTC. As protein: CATERPPNYGYTF.

This chain links TRBV27 with TRBJ2-3; a possible D gene is TRBD1 (5 bases). The germline V gene encodes CDR1 MNHEY and CDR2 SMNVEV (reference sequence). The CDR3 loop spans 15 amino acids. Trimming shortened V by 2 bases and J by 3 bases, and 12 bases separated the two germline ends. The CDR3 region has the DNA TGTGCCAGCAGTTTAGGGGCCAGGTTAACAGATACGCAGTATTTT. Translating it yields CASSLGARLTDTQYF.

The chain carries TRBV4-2 and TRBJ1-2, with D uncertain. V was trimmed by 4 bases and J by 10 bases, leaving 22 bases between them. This CDR3 is 15 amino acids long. Germline assignment: CDR1 LGHNA and CDR2 YNFKEQ. The DNA for the CDR3 is TGTGCCAGCAGCCGAAGATTCAGGCAGACCGATGACTACACCTTC. Protein sequence: CASSRRFRQTDDYTF.

V usage is TRBV5-1 and J usage is TRBJ2-3, with 11 bases fitting TRBD2. From germline, CDR1 is SGHRS and CDR2 YFSETQ. The CDR3 covers 15 residues. Unmatched junction bases numbered 3, after V lost 4 bases and J lost 2 bases. This CDR3 is CASSISGGATDTQYF. The CDR3 DNA reads as TGCGCCAGCAGCATTAGCGGGGGGGCCACAGATACGCAGTATTTT. Variable domain in full (rest from reference TRBV5-1 and TRBJ2-3): KAGVTQTPRYLIKTRGQQVTLSCSPISGHRSVSWYQQTPGQGLQFLFEYFSETQRNKGNFPGRFSGRQFSNSRSEMNVSTLELGDSALYLCASSISGGATDTQYFGPGTRLTVL.

The chain carries TRBV6-5 and TRBJ1-3; D remains ambiguous. Per the germline V gene, CDR1 is MNHEY and CDR2 is SVGAGI. This CDR3 has 13 amino acids. V shed 7 bases and J shed 4 bases, with 11 bases lying between them. CDR3 sequence reads: CASKELSGNTIYF. CDR3 DNA sequence: TGTGCCAGCAAGGAGTTAAGCGGAAACACCATATATTTT.

The chain combines TRBV7-6 with TRBJ2-1; TRBD2 might be the D (7 bases). Trimming took off 5 bases at V and 5 bases at J, with 16 bases between the two ends. Germline CDR1 and CDR2: SGHVS and FNYEAQ. The CDR3 consists of 15 residues. As DNA, the CDR3 is TGTGCCAGCAGCCCCCGCAGGGGAGGGAACAATGAGCAGTTCTTC. The encoded protein is CASSPRRGGNNEQFF.

In DNA, the CDR3 is TGTGCCAGCAGTGCCCCCCCGGGGGGCTACACCTTC. Residues: CASSAPPGGYTF. The chain employs TRBV25-1 and TRBJ1-2; no clear D gene. Trimming took off 4 bases at V and 8 bases at J, with 11 bases between the two ends. The CDR3 contains 12 residues. CDR1 and CDR2 (germline): MGHDK, SYGVNS.

The CDR3 sequence is CASSQDSGYGNTIYF. DNA of the CDR3: TGTGCCAGCAGCCAAGATTCAGGGTACGGAAACACCATATATTTT. This sequence joins TRBV4-2 and TRBJ1-3; tentative D call: TRBD1 (5 bases). V lost 0 bases and J 4 bases, leaving 10 bases between the germline ends. CDR1 LGHNA and CDR2 YNFKEQ come from the germline V gene. The CDR3 extends over 15 amino acids.

The gene calls are TRBV6-1 and TRBJ2-7, with 8 bases aligning to TRBD1. The CDR3 covers 15 residues. Germline-derived CDR1 and CDR2 are MNHNS and SASEGT. The junction had 6 bases not matched to a gene; V was cut back by 3 bases and J by 2 bases. CDR3 in amino acids: CASSDPGQAPYEQYV. The CDR3 DNA sequence: TGTGCCAGCAGTGATCCGGGACAGGCTCCCTACGAGCAGTACGTC.

The chain links TRBV5-1 to TRBJ2-3; the D gene is possibly TRBD1 (6 bases). This CDR3 has 16 residues. Per the germline V gene, CDR1 is SGHRS and CDR2 is YFSETQ. The V gene lost 0 bases and the J gene lost 2 bases, with 13 bases spanning the gap. The CDR3, as DNA: TGCGCCAGCAGCTTGGAGGGACATCTAATCACAGATACGCAGTATTTT. This codes for CASSLEGHLITDTQYF.

The V call is TRBV3-1 (or the pseudogene TRBV3-2), the J call TRBJ2-3, with TRBD1 matching 10 bases. V lost 1 base and J lost 7; bases outside the gene matches: 5. Germline V gives CDR1 LGHDT, CDR2 YNNKEL (reference sequence). The CDR3 extends over 15 amino acids. CDR3 residues: CASSQGQGALNTQYF. The CDR3 bases are TGTGCCAGCAGCCAAGGACAGGGGGCGCTAAATACGCAGTATTTT.

V usage is TRBV5-1 and J usage is TRBJ1-6; 8 nucleotides agree with TRBD1. Germline V gene lookup returns CDR1 SGHRS and CDR2 YFSETQ. V was pared by 1 base and J by 8 bases, with 5 bases of the junction left unmatched. The CDR3 runs 15 residues. The chain's CDR3 is CASSLQDRGDSPLHF. The CDR3 bases are TGCGCCAGCAGCTTGCAAGACAGGGGAGATTCACCCCTCCACTTT.